The source of this TCR beta chain is a study of Ad26.COV2.S vaccination and SARS-CoV-2 variants. Study results and caveats: People who got the vaccine had more spike-specific TCR breadth than people who got placebo.

On this clone: Its antigen is unidentified.

The germline V gene has CDR1 SGDLS and CDR2 YYNGEE. This CDR3 region has 16 residues. J gave up 5 bases and V 4 bases, and 9 bases lay outside the gene matches. Treatment denoted: roughly 18 received Ad26.COV2.S at low or high dose, single or two shots; five or six received placebo; per-sample allocation not given. Sampling took place 63 days after the first vaccine or placebo injection. Boston supplied an adult donor aged 18-55 years. Sequenced by immunoSEQ multiplex PCR; TCRdb stores in-frame clones only, minus some. The sample consists of 430,000 or so clones, about nine tenths of them appearing once.

The source was peripheral blood, collected in a trial of Ad26.COV2.S vaccine versus placebo. The clonotype originates from a person between 18 and 65 years old who received the Ad26.COV2.S COVID-19 vaccine or a placebo. This chain joins TRBV9 and TRBJ2-1; 10 nucleotides line up with TRBD2. The CDR3 bases are TGTGCCAGCAGCACTTCTAGCGGGGGACCACACAATGAGCAGTTCTTC. Its translation is CASSTSSGGPHNEQFF.